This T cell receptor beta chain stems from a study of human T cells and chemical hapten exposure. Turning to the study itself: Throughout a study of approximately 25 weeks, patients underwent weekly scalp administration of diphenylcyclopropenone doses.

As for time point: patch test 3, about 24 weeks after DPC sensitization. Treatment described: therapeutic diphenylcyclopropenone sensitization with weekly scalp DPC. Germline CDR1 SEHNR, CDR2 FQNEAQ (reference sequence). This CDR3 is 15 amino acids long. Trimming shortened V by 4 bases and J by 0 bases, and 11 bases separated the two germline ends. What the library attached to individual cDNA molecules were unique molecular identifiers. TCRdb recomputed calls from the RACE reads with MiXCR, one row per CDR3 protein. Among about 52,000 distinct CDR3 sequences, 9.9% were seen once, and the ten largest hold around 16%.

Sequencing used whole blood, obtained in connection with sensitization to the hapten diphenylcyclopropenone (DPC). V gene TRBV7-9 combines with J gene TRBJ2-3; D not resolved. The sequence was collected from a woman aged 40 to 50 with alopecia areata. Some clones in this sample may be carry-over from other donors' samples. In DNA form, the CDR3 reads TGTGCCAGCAGCTCCGGACGGCATAGCACAGATACGCAGTATTTT. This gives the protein CASSSGRHSTDTQYF.